This is a list of T cell receptor beta chains from one sample in a study of cytotoxic CD8 clonotypes in ibrutinib-treated CLL. Sequencing was performed with immunoSEQ multiplex PCR; in TCRdb, only in-frame clones are kept and a portion is missing. The data contain about 300,000 clones, roughly 71% of them seen just once; the ten biggest clones take up 6% to 6.5%. This specimen consisted of PBMCs, obtained after 36 months of ibrutinib treatment. All receptors derive from a human donor with chronic lymphocytic leukemia. The CDR3 runs from the conserved cysteine through the conserved F or W. The D gene is left open where the match is weak. Clone sizes are given selectively: once, few, many, or a class where the clone is expanded.

V gene	D gene	clone size	J gene	CDR3 DNA	CDR3 protein
TRBV4-1	.	.	TRBJ2-3	TGCGCCAGCAGCTTATCCGTAGATACGCAGTATTTT	CASSLSVDTQYF
TRBV4-1	.	.	TRBJ2-5	TGCGCCAGCAGCCAAGAGGGACCTTCGTCTAAGACCCAGTACTTC	CASSQEGPSSKTQYF
TRBV9	TRBD1	.	TRBJ2-2	TGTGCCAGCAGCGTAGCTTCACAGGGGGCCACCGGGGAGCTGTTTTTT	CASSVASQGATGELFF
TRBV7-8	.	few	TRBJ2-4	TGTGCCAGCAGCTTGGGGGGCGCTGACATTCAGTACTTC	CASSLGGADIQYF
TRBV7-2	.	few	TRBJ2-5	TGTGCCAGCACAAACGGGGGACGAGAGACCCAGTACTTC	CASTNGGRETQYF
TRBV27	TRBD1	few	TRBJ1-2	TGTGCCAGCAGTCTAGCAGGGGGCGGCAGCTATGGCTACACCTTC	CASSLAGGGSYGYTF
TRBV27	.	.	TRBJ2-7	TGTGCCAGCAGTTTATCGTTTCGGGGGATGGACGAGCAGTACTTC	CASSLSFRGMDEQYF
TRBV7-9	TRBD1	.	TRBJ1-2	TGTGCCAGCAGCTTAGGGACAGGGAGCGCCTATGGCTACACCTTC	CASSLGTGSAYGYTF
TRBV25-1	.	.	TRBJ1-2	TGTGCCAGCAGTGAGGGAAACAGGGATAACGGCTACACCTTC	CASSEGNRDNGYTF
TRBV19	TRBD1	.	TRBJ2-7	TGTGCCAGTAGTATCAGGGGACAGGGTGAGCAGTACTTC	CASSIRGQGEQYF
TRBV13	TRBD2	.	TRBJ2-7	TGTGCCACTAGTGTCCGCGGGAGGTACGAGCAGTACTTC	CATSVRGRYEQYF
TRBV7-6	TRBD2	.	TRBJ2-1	TGTGCCAGCAGCTTAGGGCGGGGGGGTTACAATGAGCAGTTCTTC	CASSLGRGGYNEQFF
TRBV7-6	TRBD2	.	TRBJ2-3	TGTGCCAGCAGCCCAATCGGGACTAGCGGGGGACGAGCGGATACGCAGTATTTT	CASSPIGTSGGRADTQYF
TRBV6-4	.	.	TRBJ1-2	TGTGCCAGCAGTCGTCGGAACGGAGCTAACTATGGCTACACCTTC	CASSRRNGANYGYTF
TRBV6-5	.	.	TRBJ1-6	TGTGCCAGCAGTCTTTTTATTTATAATTCACCCCTCCACTTT	CASSLFIYNSPLHF
TRBV5-6	TRBD1	once	TRBJ1-4	TGTGCCAGCAGCTCAAGGGACAGGGGGCCTGAAAAACTGTTTTTT	CASSSRDRGPEKLFF
TRBV11-2	TRBD1	.	TRBJ2-2	TGTGCCAGCAGCTTAGCCCTGGACAGGGATAGGACCGGGGAGCTGTTTTTT	CASSLALDRDRTGELFF